Below, 18 T cell receptor beta chains from the same sample are listed, as sequenced in a study of T cell responses to AZD1222 COVID-19 vaccine. Some clones are missing from TCRdb's copy, which holds only in-frame ones; the method was immunoSEQ multiplex PCR. The sample has more than 60,000 clones; around 90% are singletons. The source was peripheral blood, collected on day 0 of AZD1222 vaccination. The receptor set was obtained from an adult in good health.

This sequence joins TRBV7-2 and TRBJ1-5; 8 bases line up with TRBD1. Germline CDR1 SGHTA, CDR2 FQGNSA. CDR3 size: 15 residues. Losses at the gene ends were 4 bases for V and 7 bases for J; bases not matched to a gene: 9. CDR3 residues: CASSSYRGGGQPQHF. DNA for the CDR3: TGTGCCAGCAGCTCATACAGGGGGGGTGGGCAGCCCCAGCATTTT. The complete variable domain, with remaining parts taken from reference TRBV7-2 and TRBJ1-5, reads GAGVSQSPSNKVTEKGKDVELRCDPISGHTALYWYRQSLGQGLEFLIYFQGNSAPDKSGLPSDRFSAERTGGSVSTLTIQRTQQEDSAVYLCASSSYRGGGQPQHFGDGTRLSIL.

The genes are TRBV6-5 and TRBJ1-6; TRBD1 matches 7 bases. The CDR3 loop spans 15 amino acids. CDR1 is MNHEY and CDR2 is SVGAGI in the germline V gene. Trimming cost V 8 bases and J 8 bases; bases outside gene matches: 12. The CDR3 bases are TGTGCCAGCTACGGACAGGCACGCCGCGATTCACCCCTCCACTTT. Its translation is CASYGQARRDSPLHF.

This CDR3 reads CASSQGPMGQGSDEQYF. The CDR3 DNA follows: TGCGCCAGCAGCCAAGGCCCTATGGGACAGGGGTCGGACGAGCAGTACTTC. The chain has TRBV4-3 and TRBJ2-7, with 10 bases that match TRBD1. The CDR3 totals 17 residues. The ends lost 1 base at V and 5 bases at J; junction bases unmatched: 11. The V gene's germline CDR1 is LGHNA and CDR2 YSLEER.

This sequence joins TRBV24-1 and TRBJ1-5; 8 positions match TRBD1. Unmatched junction bases numbered 6, after V lost 4 bases and J lost 2 bases. The CDR3 is 16 residues long. Germline V gives CDR1 KGHDR, CDR2 SFDVKD. CDR3 in DNA: TGTGCCACCAGTGAACCAGGGGGCAAGGGCAATCAGCCCCAGCATTTT. It translates to CATSEPGGKGNQPQHF.

The V call is TRBV10-3, the J call TRBJ2-7; TRBD2 matches at 9 bases. CDR3 length: 15 residues. From germline, CDR1 is ENHRY and CDR2 SYGVKD. V lost 5 bases and J lost 1; bases outside the gene matches: 6. CDR3 sequence: CAISTLAGSSYEQYF. DNA of the CDR3: TGTGCCATCAGTACCCTAGCGGGAAGTTCCTACGAGCAGTACTTC.

The chain combines TRBV7-3 with TRBJ1-2; 7 bases are a match to TRBD1. J lost 7 bases, V lost 2 bases, and 4 bases had no gene match. Germline V CDR1 and CDR2: SGHTA, FQGTGA. The CDR3 loop spans 13 amino acids. The CDR3 reads CASSLSGGSGYTF. The CDR3 DNA reads as TGTGCCAGCAGCTTATCAGGGGGGTCTGGCTACACCTTC.

V gene TRBV18 combines with J gene TRBJ1-1, with a weak D call TRBD1 (5 bases). Between the trimmed V and J ends, which lost 4 bases and 0 bases, there was a span of 12 bases. Germline CDR1 KGHSH, CDR2 LQKENI. This CDR3 is 15 amino acids long. The CDR3 sequence is CASSQADSMNTEAFF. CDR3 bases: TGTGCCAGCTCACAGGCCGACAGTATGAACACTGAAGCTTTCTTT.

The chain employs TRBV7-2 and TRBJ1-4; TRBD1 aligns across 7 bases. This CDR3 is built from 14 residues. The germline V gene encodes CDR1 SGHTA and CDR2 FQGNSA. V shed 2 bases and J 8 bases; nucleotides not matched to a gene: 5. DNA of the CDR3: TGTGCCAGCAGCTTAACGGCAGGGGGGGAAAAACTGTTTTTT. This translates into CASSLTAGGEKLFF.

The genes are TRBV11-2 and TRBJ1-1; TRBD1 might be the D (5 bases). Trimming stripped 6 bases from V and 6 bases from J, with 14 bases between. Germline V gives CDR1 SGHAT, CDR2 FQNNGV. CDR3 length equals 13 residues. The CDR3: CASRNGGKAEAFF. The CDR3 DNA sequence: TGTGCCAGCAGAAACGGGGGTAAGGCTGAAGCTTTCTTT.

The chain joins TRBV3-1 (or the pseudogene TRBV3-2) to TRBJ2-3; 7 bases fit TRBD2. The V gene's germline CDR1 is LGHDT and CDR2 YNNKEL (reference sequence). This CDR3 region has 18 residues. V shed 3 bases and J 4 bases; nucleotides not matched to a gene: 16. The CDR3 DNA sequence: TGTGCCAGCAGCCAGAGATTGGCGACGGGAGGTCTCCCAGATACGCAGTATTTT. This gives the protein CASSQRLATGGLPDTQYF.

The chain carries TRBV11-2 and TRBJ1-4; 8 bases are a match to TRBD1. The germline gives CDR1 SGHAT, CDR2 FQNNGV. V was pared by 3 bases and J by 7 bases, with 7 bases of the junction left unmatched. The CDR3 loop spans 15 amino acids. CDR3 sequence (DNA): TGTGCCAGCAGCTTGTCCAGGGGGCTTGGTGAAAAACTGTTTTTT. This gives the protein CASSLSRGLGEKLFF.

The chain combines TRBV6-5 with TRBJ2-5, with a possible D match to TRBD2 (7 bases). Trimming shortened V by 4 bases and J by 5 bases, and 17 bases separated the two germline ends. In germline, CDR1 is MNHEY, CDR2 SVGAGI. There are 15 residues in the CDR3. Written as DNA, the CDR3 is TGTGCCAGCAGTTCGGGGGGCGCGTTTTTGGAGACCCAGTACTTC. It yields the protein CASSSGGAFLETQYF.

The chain links TRBV19 to TRBJ1-2; D perhaps matches TRBD1 (5 bases). V dropped 2 bases and J dropped 8 bases, with 9 bases sitting between them. The length of the CDR3 is 12 residues. CDR1 is LNHDA, CDR2 SQIVND, per germline (reference sequence). The DNA of the CDR3 is TGTGCCAGTAGTATACCAGGGTACGGCTACACCTTC. Amino acid sequence: CASSIPGYGYTF. Filled out from reference TRBV19 and TRBJ1-2, the complete variable domain reads DGGITQSPKYLFRKEGQNVTLSCEQNLNHDAMYWYRQDPGQGLRLIYYSQIVNDFQKGDIAEGYSVSREKKESFPLTVTSAQKNPTAFYLCASSIPGYGYTFGSGTRLTVV.

The chain is built from TRBV11-3 and TRBJ2-1, with D possibly TRBD2 on 6 matching bases. Germline V gene data show CDR1 as SGHNT and CDR2 as YENEEA. The V and J ends lost 1 base and 9 bases respectively, with 19 bases between them. This CDR3 is built from 16 residues. The CDR3 loop reads CASSLGPQAGVSEQFF. Here the CDR3 DNA reads TGTGCCAGCAGCTTAGGACCTCAAGCGGGTGTCAGTGAGCAGTTCTTC.

The rearrangement uses TRBV28 and TRBJ1-2; TRBD1 matches 7 bases. The CDR3 contains 13 residues. Losses at the gene ends were 10 bases for V and 3 bases for J; bases not matched to a gene: 8. The germline CDR1 and CDR2 sequences are MDHEN and SYDVKM. The CDR3 nucleotides are TGTGCCATCAACTCCGGGACAGACTATGGCTACACCTTC. Its translation: CAINSGTDYGYTF.

The chain uses TRBV18 and TRBJ2-3; D is perhaps TRBD2 (6 bases). The CDR3 sequence is 15 residues long. Germline V gives CDR1 KGHSH, CDR2 LQKENI. V was shortened by 9 bases and J by 3 bases, with 19 bases between the two germline ends. CDR3 bases: TGTGCCAGTATTTACGGGAGCCCCCCTACAGATACGCAGTATTTT. Its translation is CASIYGSPPTDTQYF.

The V call is TRBV5-4, the J call TRBJ2-1; 8 positions match TRBD1. The CDR3 covers 13 residues. Germline CDR1 SGHNT, CDR2 YYREEE (reference sequence). Trimming took 0 bases from V and 7 from J; bases not matched to a gene: 0. CDR3 protein: CASSLGQGNEQFF. CDR3 DNA: TGTGCCAGCAGCTTGGGACAGGGGAATGAGCAGTTCTTC.

In regard to this clone: The junction does not match germline at one end; this may be a read error. The chain joins TRBV6-2 or TRBV6-3 to TRBJ1-4; no clear D. Germline values: CDR1 MNHEY, CDR2 SVGEGT. The CDR3 runs 12 residues. For the CDR3, the DNA is TGTGCCAGCAGTGACTCTCTTGAAAAACTGTTTTTT. Protein product: CASSDSLEKLFF.